These T cell receptor beta chains were read from a single sample in a study of radiotherapy plus CTLA-4 blockade in lung cancer. Using immunoSEQ multiplex PCR, the repertoire was profiled, and TCRdb retains in-frame clones only, with some absent. The repertoire holds approximately 73,000 clones, with about nine tenths as singletons. The source material was peripheral blood, sampled from a patient treated with radiotherapy plus ipilimumab. These receptors came from a human donor with non-small cell lung cancer that progressed on radiotherapy plus ipilimumab. The CDR3 runs from the conserved cysteine through the conserved F or W. A D gene is named only where the DNA matches it firmly. The listing skips clone size in some rows; elsewhere it reads once, few, many or a size class.

>.|.|TRBV19|TRBJ2-2
TGTGCCAGTAGTATTAGCACAGCCGCCGGGGAGCTGTTTTTT
CASSISTAAGELFF
>.|.|TRBV7-3|TRBJ2-1
TGTGCCAGCAGCTTATCGGGGGATTCTTCTAATGAGCAGTTCTTC
CASSLSGDSSNEQFF
>.|.|TRBV28|TRBJ1-2
TGTGCCAGCAGTTTGGATGGGGGCGGCTATGGCTACACCTTC
CASSLDGGGYGYTF
>few|TRBD1|TRBV6-5|TRBJ1-3
TGTGCCAGCAGTTACGGCTCCGACAGGGTAAACACCATATATTTT
CASSYGSDRVNTIYF
>once|.|TRBV27|TRBJ2-3
TGTGCCAGCAGTTTCAGAGGGACAGATACGCAGTATTTT
CASSFRGTDTQYF
>.|TRBD2|TRBV29-1|TRBJ2-3
TGCAGCGTTGGGCGGGAGGGGAATCCCACAGATACGCAGTATTTT
CSVGREGNPTDTQYF
>.|.|TRBV9|TRBJ1-1
TGTGCCAGCAGCGTAGCCGACGGTAACACTGAAGCTTTCTTT
CASSVADGNTEAFF
>.|TRBD2|TRBV27|TRBJ2-1
TGTGCCAGCAGTCAATCGGGACTAGGCTTCCTTGAGCAGTTCTTC
CASSQSGLGFLEQFF
>.|TRBD2|TRBV7-8|TRBJ2-1
TGTGCCAGCAGCTCAAAATGGGCGGGAGTCGATGAGCAGTTCTTC
CASSSKWAGVDEQFF
>.|.|TRBV7-9|TRBJ2-3
TGTGCCAGCAGCTTAGTGAGAGATACCACAGATACGCAGTATTTT
CASSLVRDTTDTQYF
>.|TRBD2|TRBV5-1|TRBJ2-2
TGCGCCAGCAGCTTGGTGGGGACTAGCGGGAGGCTTGGCACCGGGGAGCTGTTTTTT
CASSLVGTSGRLGTGELFF
>.|TRBD2|TRBV11-2|TRBJ2-1
TGTGCCAGCAGCTTAGATCACTGGCTAGCGGGAAGTGAGCAGTTCTTC
CASSLDHWLAGSEQFF
>.|.|TRBV10-1|TRBJ2-3
TGCGCCAGCAGTTCGGGCCGGCTTAAATCGCGCTCTAGCACAGATACGCAGTATTTT
CASSSGRLKSRSSTDTQYF
>.|TRBD1|TRBV7-2|TRBJ2-4
TGTGCCAGCAGCCCCCCCGGGACAGGGTCAAGCATTCAGTACTTC
CASSPPGTGSSIQYF
>.|.|TRBV6-5|TRBJ2-1
TGTGCCAGCCGGGACACGAGCTCCTACAATGAGCAGTTCTTC
CASRDTSSYNEQFF
>.|.|TRBV27|TRBJ2-3
TGTGCCAGCAGTTTATCGTCTAGCCCAGATACGCAGTATTTT
CASSLSSSPDTQYF
>.|.|TRBV30|TRBJ2-2
TGTGCCTGGAGTTTACCAGGGACAAGCACCGGGGAGCTGTTTTTT
CAWSLPGTSTGELFF
>.|.|TRBV9|TRBJ1-2
TGTGCCAGCAGCGTAGTTACCGGGACTCCGTATGGCTACACCTTC
CASSVVTGTPYGYTF
>.|.|TRBV5-1|TRBJ1-2
TGCGCCAGCAGCCTCGCAGGGGCCGGACCAGATTGGGGCTACACCTTC
CASSLAGAGPDWGYTF
>.|.|TRBV6-5|TRBJ1-3
TGTGCCAGCAGTTACTCCGACAGCCGATCTGGAAACACCATATATTTT
CASSYSDSRSGNTIYF
>.|.|TRBV2|TRBJ1-4
TGTGCCAGCAGTAGCGCACAGGGTAGGAATGAAAAACTGTTTTTT
CASSSAQGRNEKLFF
>.|.|TRBV29-1|TRBJ2-1
TGCAGCGTTGAGACCCTCTCCGGGACTCTATACAATGAGCAGTTCTTC
CSVETLSGTLYNEQFF
>.|TRBD1|TRBV6-1|TRBJ1-1
TGTGCCAGCAGACTGGACAGGGGGCGCACTGAAGCTTTCTTT
CASRLDRGRTEAFF
>.|.|TRBV2|TRBJ2-4
TGTGCCAGCAGTGAAAGTTGGATAGCGTTAGCCAAAAACATTCAGTACTTC
CASSESWIALAKNIQYF
>.|TRBD1|TRBV19|TRBJ1-1
TGTGCCAGTAGTATCCAAGGGACAGAGAACACTGAAGCTTTCTTT
CASSIQGTENTEAFF
>.|TRBD1|TRBV9|TRBJ1-2
TGTGCCAGCAGCCCCCACGGGACAGCCGGAAACTATGGCTACACCTTC
CASSPHGTAGNYGYTF
>.|.|TRBV19|TRBJ2-1
TGTGCCAGTACCCCGGGCTACAATGAGCAGTTCTTC
CASTPGYNEQFF
>.|TRBD2|TRBV28|TRBJ2-1
TGTGCCAGCAGTTCGTGGGAGGGTTCGAGGAATCCCAACTCCTACAATGAGCAGTTCTTC
CASSSWEGSRNPNSYNEQFF
>.|TRBD2|TRBV27|TRBJ2-1
TGTGCCAGCAGTTTATCAAAGGGGACTAGCTCGGAAAATGAGCAGTTCTTC
CASSLSKGTSSENEQFF
>.|TRBD1|TRBV29-1|TRBJ2-1
TGCAGCGCAAGGGGGACAGGGGCCTACAATGAGCAGTTCTTC
CSARGTGAYNEQFF
>few|.|TRBV2|TRBJ2-3
TGTGCCAGCAGGATCCGGACAGATACGCAGTATTTT
CASRIRTDTQYF
>.|.|TRBV25-1|TRBJ2-2
TGTGCCAGCAGCAAGATCCGGACCGGGGAGCTGTTTTTT
CASSKIRTGELFF
>.|.|TRBV28|TRBJ2-3
TGTGCCAGCCTGAGAGGAGGGCCCACAGATACGCAGTATTTT
CASLRGGPTDTQYF
>.|.|TRBV7-3|TRBJ1-1
TGTGCCAGCAGCTTAACGGGGAACACTGAAGCTTTCTTT
CASSLTGNTEAFF
>.|.|TRBV5-1|TRBJ2-3
TGCGCCAGCAGCTTGCTCCGCACAGATACGCAGTATTTT
CASSLLRTDTQYF
>once|TRBD2|TRBV9|TRBJ2-1
TGTGCCAGCAGCGCAGCGGGAGGGCCGTGGAATGAGCAGTTCTTC
CASSAAGGPWNEQFF
>.|.|TRBV6-5|TRBJ1-2
TGTGCCAGCAGTTACTCAGCGGAAAACTATGGCTACACCTTC
CASSYSAENYGYTF
>.|.|TRBV2|TRBJ2-1
TGTGCCAGCTCTAAGTCAGTCGAAGCTAGCGATGAGCAGTTCTTC
CASSKSVEASDEQFF
>.|.|TRBV19|TRBJ1-5
TGTGCCAGTAGTATAAATTTCGAGAGCGTGCGACAGCCCCAGCATTTT
CASSINFESVRQPQHF
>.|TRBD1|TRBV5-1|TRBJ1-1
TGCGCCAGCGGACCACGGGACAGGGACAGCACTGAAGCTTTCTTT
CASGPRDRDSTEAFF
>.|.|TRBV29-1|TRBJ1-1
TGCAGCGTTGATGGGGGGGAGACTGAAGCTTTCTTT
CSVDGGETEAFF
>.|.|TRBV6-5|TRBJ2-1
TGTGCCAGCAGCCCCGGTAGTCCCTACAATGAGCAGTTCTTC
CASSPGSPYNEQFF
>.|.|TRBV5-1|TRBJ1-5
TGCGCCAGCAGCTTGGAGGGGGGGTCCAATCAGCCCCAGCATTTT
CASSLEGGSNQPQHF